These 3 T cell receptor beta chains were sequenced from one sample in a study of cytomegalovirus exposure and HLA in healthy donors. Primers: 60 Vbeta forward and 13 Jbeta reverse. Generated by immunoSEQ multiplex PCR, the TCRdb table keeps only in-frame clones and is missing some. The sample shows about 180,000 clones, approximately 85% of them seen only once. Source material: PBMCs. These receptors all stem from a girl between 10 and 17 years old in good health and CMV-seropositive.

This chain joins TRBV5-1 and TRBJ2-3; possibly TRBD1 for D (6 bases). The V end lost 3 bases, the J end lost 0 bases, and 11 bases lay between the germline ends. The CDR3 covers 15 residues. Germline V gene sequence: CDR1 SGHRS, CDR2 YFSETQ. CDR3 protein: CASSSDSPSTDTQYF. The CDR3 coding sequence is TGCGCCAGCAGCTCGGACAGCCCTAGCACAGATACGCAGTATTTT.

Remarks on this clone: Different DNA sequences within this sample yield the same CDR3. J is TRBJ1-1 and V is TRBV6-5, with D hard to call. The CDR3 runs to 13 residues. Germline CDR1 and CDR2: MNHEY and SVGAGI. The V end lost 0 bases, the J end lost 5 bases, and 7 bases lay between the germline ends. CDR3 residues: CASSYSGGTEAFF. CDR3 sequence (DNA): TGTGCCAGCAGTTACTCCGGAGGGACTGAAGCTTTCTTT.

The chain employs TRBV2 and TRBJ2-1, with 11 bases aligning to TRBD2. The CDR3 contains 15 residues. V was pared by 3 bases and J by 6 bases, with 4 bases of the junction left unmatched. From germline, CDR1 is SNHLY and CDR2 FYNNEI. CDR3: CASSELAGGINEQFF. The CDR3 coding sequence is TGTGCCAGCAGTGAGTTAGCGGGGGGGATCAATGAGCAGTTCTTC.